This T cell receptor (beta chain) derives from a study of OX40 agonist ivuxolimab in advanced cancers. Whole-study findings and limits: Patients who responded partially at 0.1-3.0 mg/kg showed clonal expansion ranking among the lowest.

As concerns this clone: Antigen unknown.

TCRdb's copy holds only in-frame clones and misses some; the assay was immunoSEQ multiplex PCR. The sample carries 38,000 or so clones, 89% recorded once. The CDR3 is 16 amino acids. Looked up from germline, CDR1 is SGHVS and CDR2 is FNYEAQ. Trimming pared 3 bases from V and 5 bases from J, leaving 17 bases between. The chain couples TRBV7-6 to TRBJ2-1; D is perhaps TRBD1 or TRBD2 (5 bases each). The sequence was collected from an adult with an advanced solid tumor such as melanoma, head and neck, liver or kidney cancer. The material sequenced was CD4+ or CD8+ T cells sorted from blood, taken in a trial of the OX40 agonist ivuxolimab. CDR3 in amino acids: CASSFSPNGADNEQFF. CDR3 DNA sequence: TGTGCCAGCAGCTTTTCCCCCAACGGGGCGGACAATGAGCAGTTCTTC.